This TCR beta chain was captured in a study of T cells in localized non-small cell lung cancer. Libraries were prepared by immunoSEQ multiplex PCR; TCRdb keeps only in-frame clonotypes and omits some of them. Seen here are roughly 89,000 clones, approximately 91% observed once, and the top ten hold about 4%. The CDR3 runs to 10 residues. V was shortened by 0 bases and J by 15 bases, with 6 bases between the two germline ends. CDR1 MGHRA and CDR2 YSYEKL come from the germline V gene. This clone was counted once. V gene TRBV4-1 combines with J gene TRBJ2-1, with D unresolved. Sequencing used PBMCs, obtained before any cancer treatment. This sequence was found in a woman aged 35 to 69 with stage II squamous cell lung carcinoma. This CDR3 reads CASSQEYLFF. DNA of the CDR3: TGCGCCAGCAGCCAAGAGTATCTGTTCTTC.